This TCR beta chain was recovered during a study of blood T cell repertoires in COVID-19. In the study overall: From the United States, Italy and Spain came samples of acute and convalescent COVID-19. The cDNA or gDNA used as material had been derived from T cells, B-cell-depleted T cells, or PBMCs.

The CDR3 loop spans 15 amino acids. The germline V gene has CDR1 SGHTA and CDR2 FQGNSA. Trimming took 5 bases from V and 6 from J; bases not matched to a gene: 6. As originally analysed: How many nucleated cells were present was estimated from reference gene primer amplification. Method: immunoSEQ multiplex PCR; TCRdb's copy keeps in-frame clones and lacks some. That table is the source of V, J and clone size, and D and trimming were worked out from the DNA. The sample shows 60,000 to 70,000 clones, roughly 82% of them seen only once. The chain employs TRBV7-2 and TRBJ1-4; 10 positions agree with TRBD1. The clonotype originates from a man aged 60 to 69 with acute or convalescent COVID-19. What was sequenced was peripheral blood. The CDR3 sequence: CASSRQDRGHEKLFF. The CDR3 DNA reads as TGTGCCAGCAGCCGTCAAGACAGGGGGCATGAAAAACTGTTTTTT. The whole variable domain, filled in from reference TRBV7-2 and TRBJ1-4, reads GAGVSQSPSNKVTEKGKDVELRCDPISGHTALYWYRQSLGQGLEFLIYFQGNSAPDKSGLPSDRFSAERTGGSVSTLTIQRTQQEDSAVYLCASSRQDRGHEKLFFGSGTQLSVL.